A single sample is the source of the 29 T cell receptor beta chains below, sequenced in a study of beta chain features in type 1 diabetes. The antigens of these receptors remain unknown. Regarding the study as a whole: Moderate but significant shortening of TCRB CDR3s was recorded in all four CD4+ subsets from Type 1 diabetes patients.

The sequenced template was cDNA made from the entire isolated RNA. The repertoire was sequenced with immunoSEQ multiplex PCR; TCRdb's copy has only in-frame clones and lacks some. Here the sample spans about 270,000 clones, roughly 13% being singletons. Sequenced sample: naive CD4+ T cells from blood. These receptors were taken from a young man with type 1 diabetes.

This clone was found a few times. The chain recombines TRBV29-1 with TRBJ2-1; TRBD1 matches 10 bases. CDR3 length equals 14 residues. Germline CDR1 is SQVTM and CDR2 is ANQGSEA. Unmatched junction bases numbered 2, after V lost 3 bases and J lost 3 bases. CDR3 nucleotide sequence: TGCAGCGTTGATCGGACAGGGGGCTACAATGAGCAGTTCTTC. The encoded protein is CSVDRTGGYNEQFF.

CDR3 nucleotide sequence: TGTGCCAGCAGCCAGGGCAGTCGCCAAGAGACCCAGTACTTC. Its translation is CASSQGSRQETQYF. This sequence joins TRBV7-8 and TRBJ2-5; the D gene is possibly TRBD1 (5 bases). The V end lost 5 bases, the J end lost 1 base, and 11 bases lay between the germline ends. CDR1 SGHVS and CDR2 FQNEAQ come from the germline V gene. The CDR3 runs to 14 residues.

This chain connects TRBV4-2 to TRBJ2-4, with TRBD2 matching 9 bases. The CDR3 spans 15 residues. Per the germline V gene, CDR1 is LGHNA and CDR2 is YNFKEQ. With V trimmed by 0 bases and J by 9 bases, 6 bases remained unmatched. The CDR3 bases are TGTGCCAGCAGCCAAGAAATTAGCGGGAGTCTCATTCAGTACTTC. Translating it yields CASSQEISGSLIQYF.

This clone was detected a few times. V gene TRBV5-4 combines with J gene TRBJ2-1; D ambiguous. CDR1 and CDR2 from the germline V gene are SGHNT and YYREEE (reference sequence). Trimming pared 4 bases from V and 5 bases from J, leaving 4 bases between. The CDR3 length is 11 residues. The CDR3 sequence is CASSLNNEQFF. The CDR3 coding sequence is TGTGCCAGCAGCCTAAACAATGAGCAGTTCTTC.

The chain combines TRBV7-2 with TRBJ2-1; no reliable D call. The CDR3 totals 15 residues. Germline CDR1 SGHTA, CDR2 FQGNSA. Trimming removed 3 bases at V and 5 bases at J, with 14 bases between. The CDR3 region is CASSFLYLSDNEQFF. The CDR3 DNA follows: TGTGCCAGCAGCTTTCTCTACTTATCCGACAATGAGCAGTTCTTC. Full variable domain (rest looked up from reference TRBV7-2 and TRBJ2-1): GAGVSQSPSNKVTEKGKDVELRCDPISGHTALYWYRQSLGQGLEFLIYFQGNSAPDKSGLPSDRFSAERTGGSVSTLTIQRTQQEDSAVYLCASSFLYLSDNEQFFGPGTRLTVL.

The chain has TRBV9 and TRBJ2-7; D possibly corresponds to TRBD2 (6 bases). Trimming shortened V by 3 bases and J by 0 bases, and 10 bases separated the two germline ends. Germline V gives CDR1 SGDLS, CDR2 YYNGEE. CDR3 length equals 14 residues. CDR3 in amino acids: CASSADGSSYEQYF. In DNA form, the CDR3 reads TGTGCCAGCAGCGCGGACGGGAGCTCCTACGAGCAGTACTTC.

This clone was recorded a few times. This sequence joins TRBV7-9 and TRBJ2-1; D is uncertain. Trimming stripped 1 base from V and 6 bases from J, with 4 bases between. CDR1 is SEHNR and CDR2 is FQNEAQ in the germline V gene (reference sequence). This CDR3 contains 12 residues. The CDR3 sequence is CASSLVANEQFF. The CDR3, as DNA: TGTGCCAGCAGCTTAGTGGCCAATGAGCAGTTCTTC.

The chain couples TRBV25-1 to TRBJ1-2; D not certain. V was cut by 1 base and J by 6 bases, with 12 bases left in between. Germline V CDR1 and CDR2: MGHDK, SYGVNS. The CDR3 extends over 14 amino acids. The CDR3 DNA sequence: TGTGCCAGCAGTGAATGGACGGACTCTCATGGCTACACCTTC. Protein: CASSEWTDSHGYTF.

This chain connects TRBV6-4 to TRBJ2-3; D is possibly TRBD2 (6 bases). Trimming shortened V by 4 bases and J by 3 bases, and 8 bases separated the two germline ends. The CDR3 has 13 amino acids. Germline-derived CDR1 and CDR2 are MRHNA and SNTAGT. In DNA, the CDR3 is TGTGCCAGCAGTGGGACTATTACAGATACGCAGTATTTT. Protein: CASSGTITDTQYF.

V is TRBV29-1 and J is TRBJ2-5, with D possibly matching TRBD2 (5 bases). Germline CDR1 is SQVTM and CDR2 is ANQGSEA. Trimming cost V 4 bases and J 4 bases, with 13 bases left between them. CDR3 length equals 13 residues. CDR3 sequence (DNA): TGCAGCGTTGGGACGGGAATTAGAGAGACCCAGTACTTC. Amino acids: CSVGTGIRETQYF.

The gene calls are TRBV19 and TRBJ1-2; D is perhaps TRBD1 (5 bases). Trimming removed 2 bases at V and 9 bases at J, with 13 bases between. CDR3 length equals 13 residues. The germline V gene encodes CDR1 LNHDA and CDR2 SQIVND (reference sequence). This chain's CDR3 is CASSIRQTGSYTF. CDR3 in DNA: TGTGCCAGTAGTATACGACAGACCGGCAGCTACACCTTC.

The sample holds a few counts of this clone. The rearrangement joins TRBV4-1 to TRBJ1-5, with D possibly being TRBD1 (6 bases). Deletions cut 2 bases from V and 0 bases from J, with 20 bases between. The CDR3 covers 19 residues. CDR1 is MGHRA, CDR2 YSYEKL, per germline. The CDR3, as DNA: TGCGCCAGCAGCCAAACGGGACTAGGTAGGACAGATAGCAATCAGCCCCAGCATTTT. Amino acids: CASSQTGLGRTDSNQPQHF.

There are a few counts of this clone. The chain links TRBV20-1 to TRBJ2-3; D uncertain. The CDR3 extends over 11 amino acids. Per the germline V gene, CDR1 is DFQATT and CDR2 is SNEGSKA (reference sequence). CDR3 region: CRALATDTQYF. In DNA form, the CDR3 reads TGCAGAGCCCTCGCGACAGATACGCAGTATTTT.

The CDR3, as DNA: TGCGCCAGCAGCCAAGATGGCGGGAGGGTTTTTGGCGAGCAGTACTTC. Its translation is CASSQDGGRVFGEQYF. The genes are TRBV4-3 and TRBJ2-7, with 9 bases that match TRBD2. From germline, CDR1 is LGHNA and CDR2 YSLEER. V dropped 0 bases and J dropped 6; count of bases not matched to a gene: 9. This CDR3 is built from 16 residues.

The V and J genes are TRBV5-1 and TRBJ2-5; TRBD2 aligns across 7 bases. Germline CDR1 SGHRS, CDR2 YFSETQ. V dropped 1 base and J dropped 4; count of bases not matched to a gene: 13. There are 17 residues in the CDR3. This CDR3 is CASSLMSSGMGRETQYF. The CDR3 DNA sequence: TGCGCCAGCAGCTTGATGTCTAGCGGCATGGGGCGAGAGACCCAGTACTTC.

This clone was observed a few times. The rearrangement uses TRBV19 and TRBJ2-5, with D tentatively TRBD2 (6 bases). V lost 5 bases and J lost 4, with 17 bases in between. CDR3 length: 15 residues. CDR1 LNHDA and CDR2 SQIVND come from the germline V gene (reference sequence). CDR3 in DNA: TGTGCCAGTAGTCCTCGAGGAGGGACTGGAGAGACCCAGTACTTC. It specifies CASSPRGGTGETQYF.

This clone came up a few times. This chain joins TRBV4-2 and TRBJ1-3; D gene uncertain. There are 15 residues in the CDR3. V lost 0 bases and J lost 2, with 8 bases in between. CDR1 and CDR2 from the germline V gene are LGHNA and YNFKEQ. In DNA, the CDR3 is TGTGCCAGCAGCCAAGAGGGTCAGGCTGGAAACACCATATATTTT. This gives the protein CASSQEGQAGNTIYF.

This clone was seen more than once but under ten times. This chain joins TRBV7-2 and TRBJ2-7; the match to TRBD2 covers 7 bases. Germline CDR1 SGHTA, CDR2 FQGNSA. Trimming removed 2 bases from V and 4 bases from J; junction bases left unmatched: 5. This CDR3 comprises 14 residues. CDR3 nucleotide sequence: TGTGCCAGCAGCTTATACGGGACTACATACGAGCAGTACTTC. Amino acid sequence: CASSLYGTTYEQYF.

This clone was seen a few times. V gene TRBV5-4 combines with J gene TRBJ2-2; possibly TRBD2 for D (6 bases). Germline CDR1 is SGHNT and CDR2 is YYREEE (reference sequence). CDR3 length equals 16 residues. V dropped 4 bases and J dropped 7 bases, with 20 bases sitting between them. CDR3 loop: CASSPSPGEYGGELFF. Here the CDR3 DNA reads TGTGCCAGCAGCCCCTCCCCGGGAGAATACGGCGGGGAGCTGTTTTTT.

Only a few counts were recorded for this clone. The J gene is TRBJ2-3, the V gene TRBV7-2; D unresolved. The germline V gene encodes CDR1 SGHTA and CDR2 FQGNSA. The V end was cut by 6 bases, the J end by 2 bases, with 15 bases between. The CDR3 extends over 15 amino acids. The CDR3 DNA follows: TGTGCCAGCAGTTCTCAGTCTGGAGACACAGATACGCAGTATTTT. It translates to CASSSQSGDTDTQYF.

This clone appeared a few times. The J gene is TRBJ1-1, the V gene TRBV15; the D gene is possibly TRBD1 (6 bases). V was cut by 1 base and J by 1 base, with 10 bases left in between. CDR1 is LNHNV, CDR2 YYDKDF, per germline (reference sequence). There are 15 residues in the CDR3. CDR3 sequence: CATSRAGTSNTEAFF. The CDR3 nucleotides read TGTGCCACCAGCAGAGCCGGGACATCGAACACTGAAGCTTTCTTT.

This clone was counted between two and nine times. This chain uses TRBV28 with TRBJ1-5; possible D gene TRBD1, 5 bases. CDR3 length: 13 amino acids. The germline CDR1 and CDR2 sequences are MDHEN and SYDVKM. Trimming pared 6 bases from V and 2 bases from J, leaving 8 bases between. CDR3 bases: TGTGCCAGCAGGGGCAGGGGCAATCAGCCCCAGCATTTT. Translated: CASRGRGNQPQHF.

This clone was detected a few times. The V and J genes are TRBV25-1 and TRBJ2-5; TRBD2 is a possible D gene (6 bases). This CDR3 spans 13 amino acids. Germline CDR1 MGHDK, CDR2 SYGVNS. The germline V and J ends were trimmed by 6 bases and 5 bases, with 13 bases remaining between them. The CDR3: CASRDYAWETQYF. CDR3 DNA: TGTGCCAGCAGGGACTACGCATGGGAGACCCAGTACTTC.

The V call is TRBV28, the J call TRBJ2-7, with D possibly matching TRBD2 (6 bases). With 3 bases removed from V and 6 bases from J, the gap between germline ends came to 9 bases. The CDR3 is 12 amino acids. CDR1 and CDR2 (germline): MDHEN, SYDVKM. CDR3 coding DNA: TGTGCCAGCAGTTTGGAGGGTACCGAGCAGTACTTC. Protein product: CASSLEGTEQYF. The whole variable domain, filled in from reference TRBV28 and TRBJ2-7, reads DVKVTQSSRYLVKRTGEKVFLECVQDMDHENMFWYRQDPGLGLRLIYFSYDVKMKEKGDIPEGYSVSREKKERFSLILESASTNQTSMYLCASSLEGTEQYFGPGTRLTVT.

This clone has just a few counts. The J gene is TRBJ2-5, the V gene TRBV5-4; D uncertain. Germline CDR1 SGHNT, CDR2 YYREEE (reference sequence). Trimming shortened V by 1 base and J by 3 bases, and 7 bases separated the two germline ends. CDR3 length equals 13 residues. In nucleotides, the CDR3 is TGTGCCAGCAGCTTGTTGGTAGAAGAGACCCAGTACTTC. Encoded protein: CASSLLVEETQYF.

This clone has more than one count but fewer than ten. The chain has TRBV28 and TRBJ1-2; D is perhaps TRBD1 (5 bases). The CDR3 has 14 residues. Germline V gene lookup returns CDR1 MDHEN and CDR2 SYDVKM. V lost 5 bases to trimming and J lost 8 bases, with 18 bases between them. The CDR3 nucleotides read TGTGCCAGCAGTACCTCGGCAGGGAATCTCGGCTACACCTTC. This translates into CASSTSAGNLGYTF.

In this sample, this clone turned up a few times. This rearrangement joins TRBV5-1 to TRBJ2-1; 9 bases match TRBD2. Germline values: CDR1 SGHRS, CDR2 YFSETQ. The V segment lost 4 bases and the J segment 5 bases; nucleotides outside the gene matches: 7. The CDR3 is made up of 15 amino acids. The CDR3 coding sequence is TGCGCCAGCAGCGGGTGGACTAGCGACGACAATGAGCAGTTCTTC. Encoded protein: CASSGWTSDDNEQFF.

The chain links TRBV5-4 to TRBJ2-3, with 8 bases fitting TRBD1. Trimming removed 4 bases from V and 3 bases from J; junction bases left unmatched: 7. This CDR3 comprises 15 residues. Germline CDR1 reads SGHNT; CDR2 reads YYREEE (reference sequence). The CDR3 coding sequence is TGTGCCAGCAGCGCTGACAGGGGCCGGACAGATACGCAGTATTTT. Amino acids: CASSADRGRTDTQYF.

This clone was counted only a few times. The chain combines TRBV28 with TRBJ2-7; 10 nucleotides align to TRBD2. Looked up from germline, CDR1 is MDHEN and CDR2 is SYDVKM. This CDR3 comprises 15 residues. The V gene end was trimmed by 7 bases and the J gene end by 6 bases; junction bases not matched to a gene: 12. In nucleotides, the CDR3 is TGTGCCAGCACCCCAGTCCTAGCGGGAGTGATCGAGCAGTACTTC. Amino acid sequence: CASTPVLAGVIEQYF.